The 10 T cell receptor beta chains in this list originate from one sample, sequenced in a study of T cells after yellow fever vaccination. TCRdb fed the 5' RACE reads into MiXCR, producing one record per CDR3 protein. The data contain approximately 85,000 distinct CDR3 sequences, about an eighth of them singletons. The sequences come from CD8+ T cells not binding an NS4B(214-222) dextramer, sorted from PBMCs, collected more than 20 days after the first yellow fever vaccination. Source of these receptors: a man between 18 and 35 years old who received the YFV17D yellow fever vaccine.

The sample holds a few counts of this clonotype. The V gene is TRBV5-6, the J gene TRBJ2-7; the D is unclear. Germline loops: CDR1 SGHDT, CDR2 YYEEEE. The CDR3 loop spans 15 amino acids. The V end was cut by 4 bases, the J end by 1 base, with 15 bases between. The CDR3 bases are TGTGCCAGCAGCCCCCGGACGGAGTATTCCTACGAGCAGTACTTC. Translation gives CASSPRTEYSYEQYF.

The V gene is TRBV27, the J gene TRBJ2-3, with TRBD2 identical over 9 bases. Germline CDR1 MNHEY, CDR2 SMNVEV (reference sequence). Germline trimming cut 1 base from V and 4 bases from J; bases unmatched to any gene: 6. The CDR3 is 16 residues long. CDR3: CASSLYAGGAADTQYF. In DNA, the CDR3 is TGTGCCAGCAGTTTATACGCGGGGGGGGCCGCAGATACGCAGTATTTT.

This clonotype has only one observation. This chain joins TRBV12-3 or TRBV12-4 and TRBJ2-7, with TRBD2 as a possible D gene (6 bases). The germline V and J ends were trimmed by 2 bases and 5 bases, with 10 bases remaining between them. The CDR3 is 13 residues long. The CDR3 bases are TGTGCCAGCAGTTTAACCTCGGGGGACGAGCAGTACTTC. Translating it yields CASSLTSGDEQYF.

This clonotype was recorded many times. The CDR3 DNA sequence: TGTGCCAGCAGAACTAGCGACCCCAGGGATACGCAGTATTTT. This translates into CASRTSDPRDTQYF. The V and J genes are TRBV7-9 and TRBJ2-3; the match to TRBD2 covers 7 bases. V gave up 6 bases and J gave up 6 bases; unmatched junction bases: 9. The germline V gene has CDR1 SEHNR and CDR2 FQNEAQ (reference sequence). This CDR3 has 14 residues.

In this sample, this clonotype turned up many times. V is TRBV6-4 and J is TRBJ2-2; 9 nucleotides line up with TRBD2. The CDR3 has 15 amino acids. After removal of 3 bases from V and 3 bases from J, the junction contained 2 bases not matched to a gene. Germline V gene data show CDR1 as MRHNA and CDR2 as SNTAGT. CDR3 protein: CASSERGGDTGELFF. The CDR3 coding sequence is TGTGCCAGCAGTGAGCGGGGGGGCGACACCGGGGAGCTGTTTTTT.

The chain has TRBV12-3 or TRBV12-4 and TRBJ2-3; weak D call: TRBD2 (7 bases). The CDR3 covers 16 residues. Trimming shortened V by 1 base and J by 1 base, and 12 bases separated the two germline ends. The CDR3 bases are TGTGCCAGCAGTTTAGTCGGGGGGCCTCGCACAGATACGCAGTATTTT. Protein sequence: CASSLVGGPRTDTQYF.

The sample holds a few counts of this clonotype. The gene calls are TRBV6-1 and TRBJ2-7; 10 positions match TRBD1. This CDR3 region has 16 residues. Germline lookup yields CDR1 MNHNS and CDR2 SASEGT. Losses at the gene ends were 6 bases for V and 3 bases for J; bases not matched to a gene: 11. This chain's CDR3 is CASSQAGTGASYEQYF. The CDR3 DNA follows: TGTGCCAGCAGCCAAGCCGGGACAGGGGCGAGCTACGAGCAGTACTTC.

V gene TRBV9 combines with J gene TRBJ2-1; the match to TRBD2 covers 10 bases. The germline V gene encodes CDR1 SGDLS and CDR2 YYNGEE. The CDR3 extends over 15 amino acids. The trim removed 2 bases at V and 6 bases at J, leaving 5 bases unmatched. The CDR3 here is CASSVGSSGGNEQFF. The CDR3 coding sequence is TGTGCCAGCAGCGTCGGTTCTAGCGGGGGCAATGAGCAGTTCTTC. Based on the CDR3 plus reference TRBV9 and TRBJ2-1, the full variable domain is DSGVTQTPKHLITATGQRVTLRCSPRSGDLSVYWYQQSLDQGLQFLIQYYNGEERAKGNILERFSAQQFPDLHSELNLSSLELGDSALYFCASSVGSSGGNEQFFGPGTRLTVL.

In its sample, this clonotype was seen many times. As DNA, the CDR3 is TGCGCCAGCAGCCAAGAATTGAGATACGAGCAGTACGTC. Translation gives CASSQELRYEQYV. This chain uses TRBV4-1 with TRBJ2-7; D remains unclear. V gave up 0 bases and J gave up 4 bases, with 7 bases separating them. CDR3 size: 13 residues. Germline lookup yields CDR1 MGHRA and CDR2 YSYEKL.

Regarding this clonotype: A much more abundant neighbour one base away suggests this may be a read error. The CDR3 nucleotides read TGTGCCAGCAGTTCCATCACCGGGGAGCTGTTTTTT. Translated, it gives CASSSITGELFF. The gene calls are TRBV27 and TRBJ2-2; no clear D. This CDR3 is built from 12 residues. Between the trimmed V and J ends, which lost 4 bases and 4 bases, there was a span of 4 bases. The germline V gene encodes CDR1 MNHEY and CDR2 SMNVEV (reference sequence).